Listed below are T cell receptor beta chains from one sample, sequenced in a study of CD8 T cells in Susac syndrome. TCRdb re-called the immunoSEQ multiplex PCR reads through MiXCR, storing one row per CDR3 protein. The sample gives roughly 80,000 distinct CDR3 sequences, approximately 93% of which show up once; roughly 0.5% is in the top ten. Sequences were obtained from CD8+ T cells from PBMCs. These receptors were taken from a human donor with Susac syndrome. CDR3s include the opening cysteine and the closing phenylalanine or tryptophan. The D gene is left open where the match is weak. Rows give clone size only sometimes, using once, few, many, or a class for an expanded clone.

v_gene	j_gene	d_gene	abundance	CDR3aa	CDR3nt
TRBV9	TRBJ1-1	.	.	CASSPHAGAEAFF	TGTGCCAGCAGCCCTCATGCCGGGGCTGAAGCTTTCTTT
TRBV3-1	TRBJ2-7	.	few	CASSQVAGTNEQYF	TGTGCCAGCAGCCAAGTCGCAGGGACCAACGAGCAGTACTTC
TRBV14	TRBJ1-1	.	.	CASSLRVGRAEAFF	TGTGCCAGCAGCCTCAGGGTGGGGAGGGCTGAAGCTTTCTTT
TRBV5-1	TRBJ2-7	.	once	CASSADNYEQYF	TGCGCCAGCAGCGCCGATAACTACGAGCAGTACTTC
TRBV19	TRBJ2-1	.	.	CASSNGGRSSYNEQFF	TGTGCCAGTAGTAACGGGGGCAGGAGCTCCTACAATGAGCAGTTCTTC
TRBV29-1	TRBJ2-7	TRBD1	.	CSVGTTGNEQYF	TGCAGCGTTGGCACGACAGGGAACGAGCAGTACTTC
TRBV7-9	TRBJ1-1	.	once	CASSLAGENTEAFF	TGTGCCAGCAGCTTAGCAGGGGAAAACACTGAAGCTTTCTTT
TRBV7-9	TRBJ2-3	TRBD2	.	CASRPPSGGPLGTDTQYF	TGTGCCAGCCGACCCCCTAGCGGGGGCCCTCTAGGCACAGATACGCAGTATTTT
TRBV7-9	TRBJ2-2	.	.	CASSLGGTGELFF	TGTGCCAGCAGCTTGGGTGGTACCGGGGAGCTGTTTTTT
TRBV5-1	TRBJ2-3	.	.	CASSWVGISTDTQYF	TGCGCCAGCAGCTGGGTGGGAATCAGCACAGATACGCAGTATTTT
TRBV7-6	TRBJ2-7	TRBD2	.	CASSLSASGGVYEQYF	TGTGCCAGCAGCTTATCGGCTAGCGGGGGGGTCTACGAGCAGTACTTC
TRBV15	TRBJ2-2	.	.	CATSSPGRSTGELFF	TGTGCCACCAGCAGTCCGGGAAGGAGCACCGGGGAGCTGTTTTTT
TRBV29-1	TRBJ2-7	.	.	CSVRRSSSYEQYF	TGCAGCGTTCGACGCTCCTCCTCCTACGAGCAGTACTTC